This TCR beta chain was sequenced during a study of naive CD8 T cells in extremely preterm neonates. Deliveries were elective term cesareans at roughly 35-41 weeks, with no labor or membrane rupture. The CDR3 is 14 residues long. Germline values: CDR1 PRHDT, CDR2 FYEKMQ (reference sequence). After removal of 5 bases from V and 3 bases from J, the junction contained 3 bases not matched to a gene. Using immunoSEQ multiplex PCR, the repertoire was profiled, and TCRdb retains in-frame clones only, with some absent. This table has approximately 7,200 clones, 95% to 98% appearing once. Study results and limitations: Preterm samples differed in productive template counts; sample size was small. Shared CDR3 nucleotide sequences: preterm less than 3%, term approximately 0.43%, children 0.025% to 0.035%, adults roughly 0.0095%.

For this clone: Its antigen is unidentified.

Sequencing was done on a sample of naive CD8+ T cells from cord blood. The clonotype comes from a newborn in good health. The rearrangement uses TRBV13 and TRBJ2-7; 11 bases fit TRBD1. CDR3 sequence: CASSPGTGGYEQYF. The CDR3 DNA reads as TGTGCCAGCAGCCCCGGGACAGGGGGCTACGAGCAGTACTTC.